These T cell receptor beta chains were read from a single sample in a study of shared clonotypes between healthy human individuals. Produced via immunoSEQ multiplex PCR; TCRdb's table is partial and in-frame only. Among 2,500,000 or so clones listed, roughly 93% were seen once. Source material: naive CD4+ T cells from PBMCs. Source of these receptors: a man aged 18-30 years in good health. Some clones in this sample may be carry-over from other donors' samples. The CDR3 runs from the conserved cysteine through the conserved F or W. The D gene is left open where the match is weak. Size values are once, few and many counts, or a class for expanded clones, and some rows have none.

abundance,d_gene,j_gene,v_gene,CDR3aa,CDR3nt
-,-,TRBJ2-2,TRBV4-2,CASSQDWATAPGELFF,TGTGCCAGCAGCCAAGATTGGGCTACTGCCCCCGGGGAGCTGTTTTTT
-,-,TRBJ1-1,TRBV6-5,CASSSPLNTEAFF,TGTGCCAGCAGCTCCCCATTGAACACTGAAGCTTTCTTT
-,-,TRBJ2-3,TRBV25-1,CASSGTGAGTDTQYF,TGTGCCAGCAGTGGCACGGGGGCTGGGACAGATACGCAGTATTTT
-,-,TRBJ1-4,TRBV5-4,CASSLPGGANEKLFF,TGTGCCAGCAGCTTACCTGGCGGAGCTAATGAAAAACTGTTTTTT
-,TRBD2,TRBJ2-1,TRBV5-1,CASSLLADYNEQFF,TGCGCCAGCAGCTTACTAGCGGATTACAATGAGCAGTTCTTC
-,-,TRBJ1-5,TRBV4-2,CASSQDKRQGGQPQHF,TGTGCCAGCAGCCAAGATAAGAGGCAGGGCGGTCAGCCCCAGCATTTT
-,-,TRBJ2-5,TRBV20-1,CSAWGGLTQYF,TGCAGTGCTTGGGGCGGGTTGACCCAGTACTTC
-,TRBD2,TRBJ2-1,TRBV28,CASSVPAGGPNEQFF,TGTGCCAGCAGTGTTCCGGCGGGAGGGCCGAATGAGCAGTTCTTC
-,-,TRBJ1-2,TRBV6-5,CASSPAVGYYGYTF,TGTGCCAGCAGTCCCGCGGTGGGTTACTATGGCTACACCTTC
-,TRBD1,TRBJ1-1,TRBV6-1,CASGDRARGEAFF,TGTGCCAGTGGGGACAGGGCACGAGGTGAAGCTTTCTTT
-,TRBD1,TRBJ2-5,TRBV19,CASSIRDRARTQYF,TGTGCCAGTAGTATCCGGGACAGGGCGAGGACCCAGTACTTC
-,-,TRBJ2-1,TRBV6-5,CASSYSPGVGQFF,TGTGCCAGCAGTTACTCTCCGGGGGTGGGACAGTTCTTC
-,-,TRBJ2-1,TRBV27,CASSLDPSWLGFNEQFF,TGTGCCAGCAGTTTAGACCCCTCCTGGCTGGGATTCAATGAGCAGTTCTTC
-,-,TRBJ2-1,TRBV29-1,CSVSRERHNEQFF,TGCAGCGTTTCCCGGGAGAGACACAATGAGCAGTTCTTC
-,-,TRBJ2-1,TRBV19,CASSISGPIYNEQFF,TGTGCCAGTAGTATCTCGGGACCGATTTACAATGAGCAGTTCTTC
-,-,TRBJ1-3,TRBV19,CASKKPSGNTIYF,TGTGCCAGTAAGAAACCCTCTGGAAACACCATATATTTT
-,TRBD1,TRBJ2-3,TRBV5-1,CASSKGQGVTDTQYF,TGCGCCAGCAGCAAGGGACAGGGAGTAACAGATACGCAGTATTTT
-,-,TRBJ2-3,TRBV7-2,CASSPRSGRTRTDTQYF,TGTGCCAGCAGCCCGAGGAGCGGGCGTACCCGCACAGATACGCAGTATTTT
-,-,TRBJ1-1,TRBV30,CAWSMETEAFF,TGTGCCTGGAGCATGGAAACTGAAGCTTTCTTT
once,-,TRBJ1-6,TRBV2,CASRIDRGDDSPLHF,TGTGCCAGCAGGATAGACAGAGGGGACGATTCACCCCTCCACTTT